This TCR beta chain is drawn from a study of blood T cells in healthy people across ages. Drawing of peripheral blood yielded 8.5 to 10 milliliters from each donor. Sample-barcoded 5' priming and a J-beta primer mix drove a second PCR of 7 to 11 cycles. From the 5' RACE reads, TCRdb called clonotypes with MiXCR, one entry per CDR3 protein. The data contain 1.2 million to 1.5 million distinct CDR3 sequences, approximately 59% of them singletons. General observations from the study: The study found more naive CD4+ cells and higher diversity in long-lived than aged donors.

Trimming stripped 2 bases from V and 7 bases from J, with 9 bases between. Germline V gene sequence: CDR1 MDHEN, CDR2 SYDVKM. This CDR3 has 13 residues. Only a few counts were recorded for this clonotype. What it recognizes is unknown. V gene TRBV28 combines with J gene TRBJ2-1; D gene unclear. The sequenced material came from blood. The sequence derives from a man between 18 and 29 years old in good health. For the CDR3, the DNA is TGTGCCAGCAGTTTAACCACTGGGAATGAGCAGTTCTTC. It translates to CASSLTTGNEQFF.